This T cell receptor (beta chain) was observed in a study of cytomegalovirus exposure and HLA in healthy donors. The study, taken as a whole, reports: Excluded were some V segments that proved indistinguishable, including TRBV6-2 and TRBV6-3. Follow-up analysis later connected one missense variant in DCLRE1C with trimming of TCR beta V- and J-genes. Later on, an analysis found that several of the most significant clusters appeared to be linked to common viral pathogens, which included parvovirus B19.

Germline V gene data show CDR1 as MGHDK and CDR2 as SYGVNS. V shed 5 bases and J shed 0 bases, with 10 bases lying between them. The CDR3 is 14 residues long. The study ran its PCR with 60 Vbeta and 13 Jbeta primers. The method was immunoSEQ multiplex PCR; TCRdb's version includes in-frame clones alone and lacks a portion of them. The sample lists 100,000 or so clones; roughly 66% were seen once. With regard to this clone: Its antigen is unknown.

The gene calls are TRBV25-1 and TRBJ1-1; D call uncertain. The specimen sequenced was PBMCs. The sequence was collected from a man younger than 40 in good health and CMV-seronegative. The chain's CDR3 is CASSITDLNTEAFF. In nucleotides, the CDR3 is TGTGCCAGCAGTATAACAGACCTGAACACTGAAGCTTTCTTT.